This TCR beta chain comes out of a study of T cell responses to AZD1222 COVID-19 vaccine. Germline CDR1 and CDR2: SGHNT and YYREEE (reference sequence). V was clipped by 4 bases and J by 0 bases, with 14 bases between them. There are 17 residues in the CDR3. Profiling relied on immunoSEQ multiplex PCR, and the TCRdb table lists in-frame clones only, not all of them. The sample records about 15,000 clones, about 80% being singletons. The source is an adult who received the AZD1222 COVID-19 vaccine. The sequenced sample was peripheral blood, obtained 28 days after the second AZD1222 dose. This rearrangement joins TRBV5-4 to TRBJ2-6; possibly TRBD2 for D (5 bases). The CDR3 spells CASSAAVGSSGANVLTF. The CDR3 region has the DNA TGTGCCAGCAGCGCGGCGGTAGGGAGCTCTGGGGCCAACGTCCTGACTTTC.